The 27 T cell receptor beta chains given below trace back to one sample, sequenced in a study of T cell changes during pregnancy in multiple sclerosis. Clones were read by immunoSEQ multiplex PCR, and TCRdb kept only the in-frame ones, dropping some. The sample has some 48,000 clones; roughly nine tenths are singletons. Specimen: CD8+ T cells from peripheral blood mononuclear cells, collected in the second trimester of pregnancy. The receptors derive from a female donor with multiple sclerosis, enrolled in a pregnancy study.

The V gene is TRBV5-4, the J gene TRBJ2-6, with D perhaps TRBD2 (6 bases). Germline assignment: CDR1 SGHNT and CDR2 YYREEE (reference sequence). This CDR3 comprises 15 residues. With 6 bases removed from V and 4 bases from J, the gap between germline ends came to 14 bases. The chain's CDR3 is CASTFRGAGANVLTF. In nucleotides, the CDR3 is TGTGCCAGCACCTTTCGCGGGGCGGGGGCCAACGTCCTGACTTTC.

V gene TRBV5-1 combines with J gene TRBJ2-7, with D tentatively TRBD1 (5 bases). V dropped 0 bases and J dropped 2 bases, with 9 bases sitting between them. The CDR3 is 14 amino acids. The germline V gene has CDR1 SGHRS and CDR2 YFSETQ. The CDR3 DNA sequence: TGCGCCAGCAGCTTGGAAGACAGCCCCTACGAGCAGTACTTC. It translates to CASSLEDSPYEQYF. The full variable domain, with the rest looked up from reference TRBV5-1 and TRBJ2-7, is KAGVTQTPRYLIKTRGQQVTLSCSPISGHRSVSWYQQTPGQGLQFLFEYFSETQRNKGNFPGRFSGRQFSNSRSEMNVSTLELGDSALYLCASSLEDSPYEQYFGPGTRLTVT.

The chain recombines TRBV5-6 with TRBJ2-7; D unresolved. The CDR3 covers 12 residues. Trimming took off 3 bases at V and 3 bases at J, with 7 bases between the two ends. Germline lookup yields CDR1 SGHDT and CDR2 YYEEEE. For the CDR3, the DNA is TGTGCCAGCAGCTCGCTAGACTACGAGCAGTACTTC. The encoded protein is CASSSLDYEQYF.

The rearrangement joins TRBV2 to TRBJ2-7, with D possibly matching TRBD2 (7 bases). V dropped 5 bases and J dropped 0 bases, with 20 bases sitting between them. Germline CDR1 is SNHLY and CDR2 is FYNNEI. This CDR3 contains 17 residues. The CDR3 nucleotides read TGTGCCAGCAGTTATGGGGAGGGGGGACGGGACTCCTACGAGCAGTACTTC. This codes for CASSYGEGGRDSYEQYF.

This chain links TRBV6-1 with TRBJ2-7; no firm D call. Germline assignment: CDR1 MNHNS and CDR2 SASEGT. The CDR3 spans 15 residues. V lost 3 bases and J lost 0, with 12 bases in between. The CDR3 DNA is TGTGCCAGCAGTGATCAGGCAGTTAGCTCCTACGAGCAGTACTTC. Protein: CASSDQAVSSYEQYF.

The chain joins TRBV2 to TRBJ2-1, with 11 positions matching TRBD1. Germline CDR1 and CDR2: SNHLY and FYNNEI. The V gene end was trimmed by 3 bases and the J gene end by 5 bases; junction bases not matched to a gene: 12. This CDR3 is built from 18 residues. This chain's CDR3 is CASSDSRGTGGTNNEQFF. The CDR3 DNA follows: TGTGCCAGCAGTGATTCACGAGGGACAGGGGGGACCAACAATGAGCAGTTCTTC.

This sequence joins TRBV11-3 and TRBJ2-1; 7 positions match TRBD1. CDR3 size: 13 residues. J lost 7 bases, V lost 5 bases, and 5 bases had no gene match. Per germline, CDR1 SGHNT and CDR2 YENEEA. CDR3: CASSQGVWNEQFF. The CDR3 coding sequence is TGTGCCAGCAGCCAGGGGGTCTGGAATGAGCAGTTCTTC.

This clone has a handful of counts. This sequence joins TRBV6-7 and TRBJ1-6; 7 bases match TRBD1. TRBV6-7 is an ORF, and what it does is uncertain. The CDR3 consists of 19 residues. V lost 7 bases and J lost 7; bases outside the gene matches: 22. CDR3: CASISEEGDRVLGNSPLHF. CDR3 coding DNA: TGTGCCAGCATTTCTGAAGAGGGAGACAGGGTCCTCGGAAATTCACCCCTCCACTTT.

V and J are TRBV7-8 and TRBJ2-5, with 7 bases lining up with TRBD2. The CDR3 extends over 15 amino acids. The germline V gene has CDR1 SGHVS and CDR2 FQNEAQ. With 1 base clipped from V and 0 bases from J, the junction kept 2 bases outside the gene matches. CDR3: CASSLGGGHQETQYF. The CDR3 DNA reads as TGTGCCAGCAGCTTAGGGGGGGGACACCAAGAGACCCAGTACTTC.

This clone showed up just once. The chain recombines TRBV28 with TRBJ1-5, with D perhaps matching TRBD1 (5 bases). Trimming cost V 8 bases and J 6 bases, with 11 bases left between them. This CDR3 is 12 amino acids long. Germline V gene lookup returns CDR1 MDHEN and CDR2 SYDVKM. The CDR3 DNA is TGTGCCAGCGTTTTGGGGGGTCAGCCCCAGCATTTT. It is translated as CASVLGGQPQHF.

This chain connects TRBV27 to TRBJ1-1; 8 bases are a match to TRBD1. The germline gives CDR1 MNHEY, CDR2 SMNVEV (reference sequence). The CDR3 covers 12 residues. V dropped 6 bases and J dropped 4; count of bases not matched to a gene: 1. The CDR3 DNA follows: TGTGCCAGCAGCACAGGGGGCACTGAAGCTTTCTTT. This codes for CASSTGGTEAFF.

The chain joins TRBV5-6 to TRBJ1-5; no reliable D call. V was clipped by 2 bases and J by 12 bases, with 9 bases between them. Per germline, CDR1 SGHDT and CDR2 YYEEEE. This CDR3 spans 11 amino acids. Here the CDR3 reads CASSLPTYQHF. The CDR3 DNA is TGTGCCAGCAGCTTACCGACATACCAGCATTTT.

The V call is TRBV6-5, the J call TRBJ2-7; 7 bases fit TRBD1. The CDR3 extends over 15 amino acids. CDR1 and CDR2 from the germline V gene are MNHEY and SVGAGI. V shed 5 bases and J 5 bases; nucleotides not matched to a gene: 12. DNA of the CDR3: TGTGCCAGCAGTACCCCTCCAGGGGGATTTAACGAGCAGTACTTC. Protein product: CASSTPPGGFNEQYF.

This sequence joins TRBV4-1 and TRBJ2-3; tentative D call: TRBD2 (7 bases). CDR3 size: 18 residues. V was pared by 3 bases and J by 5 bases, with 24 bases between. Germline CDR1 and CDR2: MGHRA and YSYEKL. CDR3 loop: CASSHGFWRGLLGDTQYF. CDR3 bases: TGCGCCAGCAGCCACGGGTTTTGGCGGGGGCTTTTAGGAGATACGCAGTATTTT.

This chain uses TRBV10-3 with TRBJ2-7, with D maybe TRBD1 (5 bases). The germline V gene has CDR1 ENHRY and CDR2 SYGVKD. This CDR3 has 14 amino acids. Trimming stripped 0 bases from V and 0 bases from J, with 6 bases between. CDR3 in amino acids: CAISESGASYEQYF. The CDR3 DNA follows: TGTGCCATCAGTGAGTCTGGGGCCTCCTACGAGCAGTACTTC.

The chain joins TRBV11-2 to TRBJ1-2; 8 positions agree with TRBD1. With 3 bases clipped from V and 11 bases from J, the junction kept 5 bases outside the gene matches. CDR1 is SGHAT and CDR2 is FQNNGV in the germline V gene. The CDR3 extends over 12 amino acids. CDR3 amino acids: CASSFGQGQYTF. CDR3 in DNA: TGTGCCAGCAGCTTCGGACAGGGTCAGTACACCTTC.

CDR3 amino acids: CASSGVIAGGLADTQYF. CDR3 sequence (DNA): TGTGCCAGTAGTGGGGTGATAGCGGGGGGGCTAGCAGATACGCAGTATTTT. The chain has TRBV19 and TRBJ2-3, with 11 nucleotides matching TRBD2. V shed 5 bases and J 4 bases; nucleotides not matched to a gene: 11. CDR3 size: 17 residues. Germline CDR1 reads LNHDA; CDR2 reads SQIVND (reference sequence).

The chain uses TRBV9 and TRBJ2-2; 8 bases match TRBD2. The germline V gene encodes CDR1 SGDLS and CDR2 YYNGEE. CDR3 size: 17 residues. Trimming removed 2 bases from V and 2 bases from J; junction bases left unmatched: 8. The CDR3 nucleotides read TGTGCCAGCAGCGTTTCAAGCGGGGGCCTAAACACCGGGGAGCTGTTTTTT. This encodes CASSVSSGGLNTGELFF.

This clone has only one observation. CDR3 protein: CASRSATGNTEAFF. The CDR3 nucleotides are TGTGCCAGCAGAAGCGCGACAGGGAACACTGAAGCTTTCTTT. The chain links TRBV5-6 to TRBJ1-1; possibly TRBD1 for D (6 bases). V was cut by 5 bases and J by 1 base, with 12 bases left in between. The CDR3 covers 14 residues. Germline values: CDR1 SGHDT, CDR2 YYEEEE.

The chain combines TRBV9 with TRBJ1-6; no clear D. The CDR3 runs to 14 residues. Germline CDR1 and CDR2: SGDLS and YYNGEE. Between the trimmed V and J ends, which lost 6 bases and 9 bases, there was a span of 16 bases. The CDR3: CASTKTGVGSPLHF. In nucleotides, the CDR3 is TGTGCCAGCACTAAGACCGGGGTGGGTTCACCCCTCCACTTT. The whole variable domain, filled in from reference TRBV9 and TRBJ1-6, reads DSGVTQTPKHLITATGQRVTLRCSPRSGDLSVYWYQQSLDQGLQFLIQYYNGEERAKGNILERFSAQQFPDLHSELNLSSLELGDSALYFCASTKTGVGSPLHFGNGTRLTVT.

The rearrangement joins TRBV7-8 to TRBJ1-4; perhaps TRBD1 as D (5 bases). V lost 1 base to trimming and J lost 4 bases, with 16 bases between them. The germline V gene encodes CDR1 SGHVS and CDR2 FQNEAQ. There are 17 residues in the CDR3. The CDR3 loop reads CASSLEVSGLLNEKLFF. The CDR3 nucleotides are TGTGCCAGCAGCTTAGAGGTTTCAGGGCTCCTTAATGAAAAACTGTTTTTT.

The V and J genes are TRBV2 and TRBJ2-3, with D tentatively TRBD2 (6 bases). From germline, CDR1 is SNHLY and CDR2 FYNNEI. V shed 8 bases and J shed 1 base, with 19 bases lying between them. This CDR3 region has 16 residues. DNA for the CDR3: TGTGCCAGCGAGTTTACGGGGGATTGGGGCACAGATACGCAGTATTTT. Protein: CASEFTGDWGTDTQYF.

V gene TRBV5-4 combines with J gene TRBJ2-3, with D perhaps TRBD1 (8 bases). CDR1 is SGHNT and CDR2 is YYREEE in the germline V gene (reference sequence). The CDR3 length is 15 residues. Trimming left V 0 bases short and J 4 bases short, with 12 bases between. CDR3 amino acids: CASSLVTGGADTQYF. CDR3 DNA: TGTGCCAGCAGCTTGGTAACAGGGGGGGCAGATACGCAGTATTTT.

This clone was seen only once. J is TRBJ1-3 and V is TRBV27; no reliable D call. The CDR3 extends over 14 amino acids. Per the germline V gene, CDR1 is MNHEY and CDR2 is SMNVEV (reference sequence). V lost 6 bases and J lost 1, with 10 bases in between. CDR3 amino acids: CASSPGISGNTIYF. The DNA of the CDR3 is TGTGCCAGCAGCCCGGGTATTTCTGGAAACACCATATATTTT.

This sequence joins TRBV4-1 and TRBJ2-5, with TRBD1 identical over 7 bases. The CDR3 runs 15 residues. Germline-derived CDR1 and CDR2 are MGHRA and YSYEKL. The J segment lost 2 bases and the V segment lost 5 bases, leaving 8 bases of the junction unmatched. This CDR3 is CASSYRDSEQETQYF. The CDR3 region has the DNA TGCGCCAGCAGCTATCGGGACAGCGAACAAGAGACCCAGTACTTC.

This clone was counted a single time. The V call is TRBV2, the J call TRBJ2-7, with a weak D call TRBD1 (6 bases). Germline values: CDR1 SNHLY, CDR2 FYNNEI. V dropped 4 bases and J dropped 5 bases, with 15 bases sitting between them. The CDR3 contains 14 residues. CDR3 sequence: CASSASGAADEQYF. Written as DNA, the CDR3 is TGTGCCAGCAGTGCATCAGGGGCGGCTGACGAGCAGTACTTC.

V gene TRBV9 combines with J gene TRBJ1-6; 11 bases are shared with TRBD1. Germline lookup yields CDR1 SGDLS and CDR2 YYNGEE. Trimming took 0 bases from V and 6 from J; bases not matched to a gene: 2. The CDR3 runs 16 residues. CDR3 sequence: CASSVAGQGANSPLHF. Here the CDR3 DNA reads TGTGCCAGCAGCGTAGCAGGACAGGGGGCTAATTCACCCCTCCACTTT.